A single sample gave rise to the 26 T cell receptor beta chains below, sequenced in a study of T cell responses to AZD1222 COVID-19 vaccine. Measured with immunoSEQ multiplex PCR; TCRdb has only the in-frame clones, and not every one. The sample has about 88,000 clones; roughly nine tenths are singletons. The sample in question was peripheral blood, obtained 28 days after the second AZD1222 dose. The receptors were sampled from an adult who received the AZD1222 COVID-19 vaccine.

The CDR3 DNA is TGTGCCAGCAGTTACGGGCACAACACTGAAGCTTTCTTT. Amino acid sequence: CASSYGHNTEAFF. This chain joins TRBV6-5 and TRBJ1-1, with no clear D. The CDR3 has 13 residues. Germline values: CDR1 MNHEY, CDR2 SVGAGI. V was shortened by 2 bases and J by 2 bases, with 6 bases between the two germline ends.

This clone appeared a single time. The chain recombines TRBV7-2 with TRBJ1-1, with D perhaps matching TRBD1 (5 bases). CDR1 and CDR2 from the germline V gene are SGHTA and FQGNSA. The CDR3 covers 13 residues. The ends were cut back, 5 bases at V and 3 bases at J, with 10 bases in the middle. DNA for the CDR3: TGTGCCAGCAGCAGGGGCCCGGACACTGAAGCTTTCTTT. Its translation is CASSRGPDTEAFF.

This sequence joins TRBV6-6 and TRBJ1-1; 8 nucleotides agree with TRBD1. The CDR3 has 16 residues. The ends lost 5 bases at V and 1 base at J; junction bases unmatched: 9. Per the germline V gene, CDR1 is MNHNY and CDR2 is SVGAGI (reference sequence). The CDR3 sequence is CASSPQGAKGNTEAFF. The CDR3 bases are TGTGCCAGCAGTCCGCAGGGGGCGAAGGGGAACACTGAAGCTTTCTTT.

The CDR3 DNA reads as TGTGCCACCGCGGACGGGACAGCGGGAGAGACCCAGTACTTC. Its translation: CATADGTAGETQYF. V usage is TRBV10-3 and J usage is TRBJ2-5, with TRBD1 as a possible D gene (7 bases). This CDR3 is 14 amino acids long. Germline-derived CDR1 and CDR2 are ENHRY and SYGVKD. Trimming removed 10 bases from V and 4 bases from J, with 19 bases in between.

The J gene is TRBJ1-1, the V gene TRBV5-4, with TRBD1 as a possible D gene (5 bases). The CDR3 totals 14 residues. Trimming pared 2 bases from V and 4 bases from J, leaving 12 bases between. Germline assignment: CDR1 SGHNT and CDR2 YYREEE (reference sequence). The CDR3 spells CASSFQGVGTEAFF. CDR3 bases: TGTGCCAGCAGCTTCCAGGGAGTCGGCACTGAAGCTTTCTTT.

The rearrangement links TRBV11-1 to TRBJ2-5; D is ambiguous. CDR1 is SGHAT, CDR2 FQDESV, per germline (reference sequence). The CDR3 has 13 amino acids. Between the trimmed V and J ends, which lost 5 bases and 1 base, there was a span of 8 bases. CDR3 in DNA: TGTGCCAGCAGCCGCAGGTTCCAAGAGACCCAGTACTTC. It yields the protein CASSRRFQETQYF.

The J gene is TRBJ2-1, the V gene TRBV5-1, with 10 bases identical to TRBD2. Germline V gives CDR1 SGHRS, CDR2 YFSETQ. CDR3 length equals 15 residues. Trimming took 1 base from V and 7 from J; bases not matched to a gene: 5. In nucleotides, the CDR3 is TGCGCCAGCAGCTTGTGGGGACTAGCGAGGAATGAGCAGTTCTTC. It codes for CASSLWGLARNEQFF.

CDR3 sequence (DNA): TGTGCCATCAGTGCGACGGATAGCAATCAGCCCCAGCATTTT. This gives the protein CAISATDSNQPQHF. This sequence joins TRBV10-3 and TRBJ1-5, with D unclear. Deletions cut 4 bases from V and 0 bases from J, with 7 bases between. CDR3 size: 14 residues. The germline V gene encodes CDR1 ENHRY and CDR2 SYGVKD.

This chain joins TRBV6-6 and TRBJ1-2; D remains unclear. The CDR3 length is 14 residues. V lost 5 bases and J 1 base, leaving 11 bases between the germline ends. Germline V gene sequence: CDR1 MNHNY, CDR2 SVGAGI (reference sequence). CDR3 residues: CASSQSEFNYGYTF. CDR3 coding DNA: TGTGCCAGCAGTCAGTCTGAATTTAACTATGGCTACACCTTC.

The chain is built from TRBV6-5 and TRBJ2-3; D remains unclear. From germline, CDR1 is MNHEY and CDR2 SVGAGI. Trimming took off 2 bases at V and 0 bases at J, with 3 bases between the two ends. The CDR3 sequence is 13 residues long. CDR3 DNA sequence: TGTGCCAGCAGTTACGTAAGCACAGATACGCAGTATTTT. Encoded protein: CASSYVSTDTQYF.

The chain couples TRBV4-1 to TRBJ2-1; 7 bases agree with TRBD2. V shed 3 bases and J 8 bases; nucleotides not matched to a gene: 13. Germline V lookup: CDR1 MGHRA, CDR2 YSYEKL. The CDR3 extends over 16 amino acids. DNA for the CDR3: TGCGCCAGCAGCCACAGCGGGGAACCTCTCTTAGATGAGCAGTTCTTC. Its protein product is CASSHSGEPLLDEQFF.

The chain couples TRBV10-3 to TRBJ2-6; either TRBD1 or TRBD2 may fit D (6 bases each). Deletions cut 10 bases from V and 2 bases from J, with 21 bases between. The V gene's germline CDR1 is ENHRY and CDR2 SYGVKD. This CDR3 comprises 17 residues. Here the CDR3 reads CATRPGVGGPGANVLTF. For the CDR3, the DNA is TGTGCCACACGCCCTGGGGTGGGGGGCCCTGGGGCCAACGTCCTGACTTTC.

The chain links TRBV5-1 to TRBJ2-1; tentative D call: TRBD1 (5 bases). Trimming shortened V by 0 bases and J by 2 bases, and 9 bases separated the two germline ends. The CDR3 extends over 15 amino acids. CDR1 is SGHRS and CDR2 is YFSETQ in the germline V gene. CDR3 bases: TGCGCCAGCAGCTTGGTAGGGGATACCTACAATGAGCAGTTCTTC. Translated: CASSLVGDTYNEQFF.

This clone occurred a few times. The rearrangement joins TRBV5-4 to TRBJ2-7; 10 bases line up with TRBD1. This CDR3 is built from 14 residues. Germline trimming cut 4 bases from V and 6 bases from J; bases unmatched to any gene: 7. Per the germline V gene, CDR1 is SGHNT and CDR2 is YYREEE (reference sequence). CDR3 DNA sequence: TGTGCCAGCAGCAAAGGGGACAGGGGCAGCGAGCAGTACTTC. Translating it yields CASSKGDRGSEQYF. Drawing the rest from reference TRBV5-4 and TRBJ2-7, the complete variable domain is ETGVTQSPTHLIKTRGQQVTLRCSSQSGHNTVSWYQQALGQGPQFIFQYYREEENGRGNFPPRFSGLQFPNYSSELNVNALELDDSALYLCASSKGDRGSEQYFGPGTRLTVT.

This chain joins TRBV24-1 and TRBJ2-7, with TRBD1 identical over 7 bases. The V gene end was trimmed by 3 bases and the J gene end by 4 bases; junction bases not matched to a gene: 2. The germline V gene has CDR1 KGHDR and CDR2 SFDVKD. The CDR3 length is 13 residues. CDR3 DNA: TGTGCCACCAGTGATAGACAGGGTTACGAGCAGTACTTC. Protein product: CATSDRQGYEQYF.

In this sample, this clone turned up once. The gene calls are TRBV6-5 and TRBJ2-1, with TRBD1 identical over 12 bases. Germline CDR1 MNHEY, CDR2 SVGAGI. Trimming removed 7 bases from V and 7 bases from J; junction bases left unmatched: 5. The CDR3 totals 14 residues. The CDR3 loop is CASKGQGARNEQFF. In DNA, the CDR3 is TGTGCCAGCAAGGGACAGGGGGCGCGGAATGAGCAGTTCTTC.

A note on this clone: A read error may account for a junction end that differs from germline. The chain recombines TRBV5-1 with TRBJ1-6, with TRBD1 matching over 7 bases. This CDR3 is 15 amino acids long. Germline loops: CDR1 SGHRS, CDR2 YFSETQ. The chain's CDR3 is CASSSGGIYNSPLHF. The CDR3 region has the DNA TGCGCCAGTAGCTCAGGGGGAATTTATAATTCACCCCTCCACTTT.

The CDR3 spells CASSPPELRGAGNTIYF. The CDR3 DNA follows: TGTGCCAGCAGTCCCCCGGAGCTCCGGGGAGCGGGAAACACCATATATTTT. This chain connects TRBV6-6 to TRBJ1-3; D unclear. CDR1 and CDR2 from the germline V gene are MNHNY and SVGAGI (reference sequence). The CDR3 loop spans 17 amino acids. V dropped 5 bases and J dropped 4 bases, with 21 bases sitting between them.

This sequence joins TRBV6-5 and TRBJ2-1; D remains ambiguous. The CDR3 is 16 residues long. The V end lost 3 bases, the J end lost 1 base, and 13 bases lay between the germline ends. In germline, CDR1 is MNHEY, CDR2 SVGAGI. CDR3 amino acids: CASSYRQEGSYNEQFF. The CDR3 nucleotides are TGTGCCAGCAGTTATAGGCAGGAAGGTTCCTACAATGAGCAGTTCTTC.

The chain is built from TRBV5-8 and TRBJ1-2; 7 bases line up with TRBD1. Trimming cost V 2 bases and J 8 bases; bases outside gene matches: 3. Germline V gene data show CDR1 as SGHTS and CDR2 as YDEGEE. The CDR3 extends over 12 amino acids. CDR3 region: CASSFTGVGYTF. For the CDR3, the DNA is TGTGCCAGCAGCTTTACAGGGGTCGGCTACACCTTC.

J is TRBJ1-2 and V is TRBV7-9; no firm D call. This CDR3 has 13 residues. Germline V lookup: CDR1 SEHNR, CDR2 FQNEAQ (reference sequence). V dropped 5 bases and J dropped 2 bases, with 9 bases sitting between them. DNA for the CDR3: TGTGCCAGCAGCACCGGTCCGAACTATGGCTACACCTTC. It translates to CASSTGPNYGYTF.

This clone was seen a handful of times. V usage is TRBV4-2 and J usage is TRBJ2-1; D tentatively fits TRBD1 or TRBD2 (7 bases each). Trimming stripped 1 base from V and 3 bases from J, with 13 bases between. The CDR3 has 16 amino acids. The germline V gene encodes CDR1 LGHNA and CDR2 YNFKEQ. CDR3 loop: CASSQGEGQSYNEQFF. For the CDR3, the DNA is TGTGCCAGCAGCCAAGGGGAGGGACAGAGCTACAATGAGCAGTTCTTC.

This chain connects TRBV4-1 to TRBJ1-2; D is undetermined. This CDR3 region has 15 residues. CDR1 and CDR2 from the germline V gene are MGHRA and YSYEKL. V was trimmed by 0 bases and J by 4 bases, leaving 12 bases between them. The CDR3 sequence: CASSQERRQSYGYTF. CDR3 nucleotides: TGCGCCAGCAGCCAAGAGCGGAGACAAAGCTATGGCTACACCTTC.

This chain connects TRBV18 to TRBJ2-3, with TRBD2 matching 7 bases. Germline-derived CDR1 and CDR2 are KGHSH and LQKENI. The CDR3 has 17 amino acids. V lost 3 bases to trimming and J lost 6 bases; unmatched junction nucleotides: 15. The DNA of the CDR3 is TGTGCCAGCTCACCGCTTGCGGGGGAGGGTACGACGGATACGCAGTATTTT. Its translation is CASSPLAGEGTTDTQYF.

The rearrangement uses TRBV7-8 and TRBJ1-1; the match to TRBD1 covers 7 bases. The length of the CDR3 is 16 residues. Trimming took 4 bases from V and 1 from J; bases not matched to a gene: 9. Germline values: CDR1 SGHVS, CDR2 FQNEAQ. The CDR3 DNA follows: TGTGCCAGCAGCTCCTGGACAGGTTTAAAGAACACTGAAGCTTTCTTT. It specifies CASSSWTGLKNTEAFF.

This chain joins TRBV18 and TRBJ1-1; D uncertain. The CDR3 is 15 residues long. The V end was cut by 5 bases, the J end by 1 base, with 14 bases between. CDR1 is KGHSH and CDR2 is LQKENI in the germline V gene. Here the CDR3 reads CASSNVAERNTEAFF. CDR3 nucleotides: TGTGCCAGCTCAAACGTCGCGGAAAGGAACACTGAAGCTTTCTTT.